This T cell receptor (beta chain) was observed in a study of blood T cells in healthy people across ages. Whole-study results and caveats: Strong correlation was found linking TCR beta diversity to naive T cell percentage.

Individuals who donated were healthy Caucasians from Russia aged 6 to 90. Combining a sample-barcoded 5' primer with a J-beta primer mix, a second PCR ran for roughly 6 to 11 cycles. Each CDR3 protein is one row after TCRdb ran MiXCR on the 5' RACE reads. This sample has over 500,000 distinct CDR3 sequences, with about 25% found just once. The germline CDR1 and CDR2 sequences are MNHEY and SVGAGI. This CDR3 contains 13 residues. Trimming took 5 bases from V and 5 from J, leaving 9 bases between them. The sample holds a few counts of this clonotype. What it binds is unknown. These sequences were also reported in another study, on T cells of mothers and their children.

The rearrangement joins TRBV6-5 to TRBJ2-2; D is unresolved. This TCR was recovered from a boy between 2 and 10 years old in good health. Sequencing was done on a sample of blood. CDR3 bases: TGTGCCAGCAGTCCCCGAAAAACCGGGGAGCTGTTTTTT. It yields the protein CASSPRKTGELFF.